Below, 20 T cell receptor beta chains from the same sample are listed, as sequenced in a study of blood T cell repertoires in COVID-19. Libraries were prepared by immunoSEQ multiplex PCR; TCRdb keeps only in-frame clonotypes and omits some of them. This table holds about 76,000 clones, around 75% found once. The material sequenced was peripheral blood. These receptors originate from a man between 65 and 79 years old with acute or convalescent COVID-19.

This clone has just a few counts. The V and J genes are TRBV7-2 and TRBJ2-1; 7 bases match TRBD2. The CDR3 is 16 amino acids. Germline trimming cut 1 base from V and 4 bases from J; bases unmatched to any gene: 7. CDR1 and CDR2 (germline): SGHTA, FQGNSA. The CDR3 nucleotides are TGTGCCAGCAGCTTAGGGCGGGGAGGGGAGTACAATGAGCAGTTCTTC. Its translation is CASSLGRGGEYNEQFF.

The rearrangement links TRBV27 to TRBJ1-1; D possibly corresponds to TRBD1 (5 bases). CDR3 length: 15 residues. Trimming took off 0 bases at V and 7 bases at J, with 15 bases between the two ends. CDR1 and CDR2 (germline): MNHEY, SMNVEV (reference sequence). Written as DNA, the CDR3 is TGTGCCAGCAGTTTATCGTCGCAGGGAACACTTGAAGCTTTCTTT. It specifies CASSLSSQGTLEAFF.

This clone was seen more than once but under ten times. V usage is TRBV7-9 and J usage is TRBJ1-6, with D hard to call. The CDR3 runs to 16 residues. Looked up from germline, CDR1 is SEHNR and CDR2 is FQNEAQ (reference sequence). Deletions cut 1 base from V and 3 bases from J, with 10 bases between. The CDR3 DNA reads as TGTGCCAGCAGCTTAGGGGGAGCCATCTATAATTCACCCCTCCACTTT. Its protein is CASSLGGAIYNSPLHF.

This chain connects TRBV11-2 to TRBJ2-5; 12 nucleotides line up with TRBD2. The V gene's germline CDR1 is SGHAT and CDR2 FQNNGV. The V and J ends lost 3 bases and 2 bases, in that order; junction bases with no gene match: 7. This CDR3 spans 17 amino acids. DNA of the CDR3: TGTGCCAGCAGCTTCCGAGGCGGGACTAGCGGGCAAGAGACCCAGTACTTC. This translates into CASSFRGGTSGQETQYF.

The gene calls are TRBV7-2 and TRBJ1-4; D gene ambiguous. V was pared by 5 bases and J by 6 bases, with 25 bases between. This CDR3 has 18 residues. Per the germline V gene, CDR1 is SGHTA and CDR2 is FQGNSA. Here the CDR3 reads CASSPREGAVRDHEKLFF. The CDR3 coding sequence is TGTGCCAGCAGCCCCCGGGAGGGAGCAGTCCGCGATCATGAAAAACTGTTTTTT.

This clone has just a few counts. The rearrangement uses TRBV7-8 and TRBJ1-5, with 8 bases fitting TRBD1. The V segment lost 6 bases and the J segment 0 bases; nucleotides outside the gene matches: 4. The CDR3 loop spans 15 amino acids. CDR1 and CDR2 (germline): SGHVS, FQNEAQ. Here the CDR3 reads CASRADRGSNQPQHF. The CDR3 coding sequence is TGTGCCAGCAGGGCAGACAGGGGTAGCAATCAGCCCCAGCATTTT.

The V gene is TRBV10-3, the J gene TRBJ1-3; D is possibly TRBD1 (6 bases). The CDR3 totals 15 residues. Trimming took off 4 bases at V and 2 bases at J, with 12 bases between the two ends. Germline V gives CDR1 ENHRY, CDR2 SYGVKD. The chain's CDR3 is CAISVRGGTGNTIYF. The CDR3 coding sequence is TGTGCCATCAGTGTTAGGGGGGGAACTGGAAACACCATATATTTT.

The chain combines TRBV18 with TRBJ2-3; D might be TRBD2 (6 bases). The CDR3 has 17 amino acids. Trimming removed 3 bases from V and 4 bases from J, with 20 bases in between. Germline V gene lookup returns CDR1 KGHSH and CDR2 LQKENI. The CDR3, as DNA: TGTGCCAGCTCACCTGTGAGTAGCGGAGGAGGTGCAGATACGCAGTATTTT. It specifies CASSPVSSGGGADTQYF.

The CDR3 region has the DNA TGTGCCAGTAGTATCGGAGGCAGTCGTTTCTCTGGAAACACCATATATTTT. As protein: CASSIGGSRFSGNTIYF. The rearrangement uses TRBV19 and TRBJ1-3, with D unresolved. The ends were cut back, 3 bases at V and 0 bases at J, with 15 bases in the middle. CDR1 and CDR2 from the germline V gene are LNHDA and SQIVND (reference sequence). The CDR3 is 17 amino acids.

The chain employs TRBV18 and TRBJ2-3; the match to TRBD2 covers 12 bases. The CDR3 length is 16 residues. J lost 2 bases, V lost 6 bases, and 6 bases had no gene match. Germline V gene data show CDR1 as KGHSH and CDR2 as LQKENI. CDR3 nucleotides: TGTGCCAGCTCGATGACTAGCGGGGGAATCACAGATACGCAGTATTTT. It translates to CASSMTSGGITDTQYF.

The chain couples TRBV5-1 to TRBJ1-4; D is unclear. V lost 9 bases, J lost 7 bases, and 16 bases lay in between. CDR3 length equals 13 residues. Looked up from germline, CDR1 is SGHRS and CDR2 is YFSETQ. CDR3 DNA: TGCGCCACCAGAGAGGGAGGCTCTGAAAAACTGTTTTTT. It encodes CATREGGSEKLFF.

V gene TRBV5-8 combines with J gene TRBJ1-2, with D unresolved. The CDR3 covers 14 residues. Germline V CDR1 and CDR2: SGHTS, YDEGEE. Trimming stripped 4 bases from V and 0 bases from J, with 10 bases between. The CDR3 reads CASSQPWPNYGYTF. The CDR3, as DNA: TGTGCCAGCAGCCAACCGTGGCCTAACTATGGCTACACCTTC.

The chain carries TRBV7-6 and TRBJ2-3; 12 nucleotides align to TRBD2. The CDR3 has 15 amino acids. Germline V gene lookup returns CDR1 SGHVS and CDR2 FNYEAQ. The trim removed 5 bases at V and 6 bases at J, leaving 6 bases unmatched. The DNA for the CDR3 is TGTGCCAGCAGCCCGCCAACTAGCGGGAGGGATACGCAGTATTTT. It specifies CASSPPTSGRDTQYF.

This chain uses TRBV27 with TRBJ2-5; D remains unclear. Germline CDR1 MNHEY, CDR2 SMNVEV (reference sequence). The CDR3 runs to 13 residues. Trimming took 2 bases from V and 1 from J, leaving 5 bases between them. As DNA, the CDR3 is TGTGCCAGCAGTTTAGTAGTCCAAGAGACCCAGTACTTC. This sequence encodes CASSLVVQETQYF.

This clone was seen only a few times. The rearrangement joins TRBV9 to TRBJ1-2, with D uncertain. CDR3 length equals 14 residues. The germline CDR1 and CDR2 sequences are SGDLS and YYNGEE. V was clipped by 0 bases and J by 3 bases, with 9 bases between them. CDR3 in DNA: TGTGCCAGCAGCGTAGGTCACGGGGACTATGGCTACACCTTC. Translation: CASSVGHGDYGYTF.

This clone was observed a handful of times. The CDR3 coding sequence is TGTGCCAGCAGCTTAGCCCGGGCTAGCGGGGCCCTAAGTGAGCAGTTCTTC. As protein: CASSLARASGALSEQFF. V and J are TRBV11-1 and TRBJ2-1; TRBD2 matches 9 bases. Germline-derived CDR1 and CDR2 are SGHAT and FQDESV (reference sequence). The CDR3 totals 17 residues. The trim removed 0 bases at V and 9 bases at J, leaving 12 bases unmatched. The complete variable domain, with remaining parts taken from reference TRBV11-1 and TRBJ2-1, reads EAEVAQSPRYKITEKSQAVAFWCDPISGHATLYWYRQILGQGPELLVQFQDESVVDDSQLPKDRFSAERLKGVDSTLKIQPAELGDSAMYLCASSLARASGALSEQFFGPGTRLTVL.

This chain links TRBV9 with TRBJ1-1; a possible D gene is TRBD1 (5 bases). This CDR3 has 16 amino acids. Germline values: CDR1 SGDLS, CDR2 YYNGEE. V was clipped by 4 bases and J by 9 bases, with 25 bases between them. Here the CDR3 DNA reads TGTGCCAGCAGCCCTAACCGAGCCCCAAGACAGAATAAAGCTTTCTTT. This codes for CASSPNRAPRQNKAFF.

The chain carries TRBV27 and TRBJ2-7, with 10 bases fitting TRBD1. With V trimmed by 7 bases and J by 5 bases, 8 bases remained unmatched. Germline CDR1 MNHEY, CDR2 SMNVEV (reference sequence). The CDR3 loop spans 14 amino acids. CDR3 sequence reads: CASTMTGGYHEQYF. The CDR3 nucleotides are TGTGCCAGCACCATGACAGGGGGCTACCACGAGCAGTACTTC.

The DNA of the CDR3 is TGCGCCAGCAGCCAAGGGAGAAGTGACGGGGAGACCCAGTACTTC. Its protein is CASSQGRSDGETQYF. The rearrangement joins TRBV4-3 to TRBJ2-5; D not certain. The germline V gene has CDR1 LGHNA and CDR2 YSLEER. The V end was cut by 1 base, the J end by 5 bases, with 14 bases between. This CDR3 region has 15 residues.

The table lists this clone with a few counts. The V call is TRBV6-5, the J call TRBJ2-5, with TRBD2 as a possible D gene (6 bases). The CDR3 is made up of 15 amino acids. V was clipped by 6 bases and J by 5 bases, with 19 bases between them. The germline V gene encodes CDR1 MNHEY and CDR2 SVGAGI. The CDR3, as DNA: TGTGCCAGCAGCCCGGACTACCGGGAAGGTGAGACCCAGTACTTC. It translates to CASSPDYREGETQYF.